The 21 T cell receptor beta chains below come from one sample, sequenced in a study of vaccination and CD4 T cells after COVID-19. The treatment is: roughly ten-day PBMC culture with coronavirus spike peptide pools or control peptides (ViraFEST assay). No cognate antigen is known for these TCRs. The Oncomine TCR Beta short-read assay sequenced DNA from cultured CD4+ T cells. TCRdb redid the calling of the PCR reads with MiXCR, one entry per CDR3 protein. There are some 13,000 distinct CDR3 sequences in the sample; 25% to 30% occur only once, and 7% to 10% lies in the top ten. Sequenced input: CD4+ T cells from blood, cultured in vitro. The receptors derive from a human donor who had recovered from COVID-19.

The gene calls are TRBV11-3 and TRBJ2-7; D may be TRBD2 (7 bases). V was cut by 0 bases and J by 3 bases, with 15 bases left in between. CDR1 is SGHNT, CDR2 YENEEA, per germline. There are 16 residues in the CDR3. CDR3 DNA sequence: TGTGCCAGCAGCTTAGAAAGGGGGGGCGGAGACTACGAGCAGTACTTC. Amino acids: CASSLERGGGDYEQYF.

This clonotype was counted between two and nine times. CDR3 in amino acids: CASSERDNYGYTF. CDR3 DNA sequence: TGTGCCAGCAGTGAACGGGATAACTATGGCTACACCTTC. J is TRBJ1-2 and V is TRBV6-1, with D uncertain. V lost 2 bases and J 1 base, leaving 5 bases between the germline ends. The CDR3 contains 13 residues. The germline gives CDR1 MNHNS, CDR2 SASEGT.

CDR3 in amino acids: CSASREALGNTEAFF. In DNA, the CDR3 is TGCAGTGCTAGTAGGGAGGCCCTGGGGAACACTGAAGCTTTCTTT. This rearrangement joins TRBV20-1 to TRBJ1-1; D unresolved. This CDR3 comprises 15 residues. The V gene lost 3 bases and the J gene lost 1 base, with 15 bases spanning the gap. Germline V gene data show CDR1 as DFQATT and CDR2 as SNEGSKA (reference sequence).

The chain has TRBV5-8 and TRBJ1-1, with D maybe TRBD1 (6 bases). Germline values: CDR1 SGHTS, CDR2 YDEGEE. Trimming cost V 0 bases and J 5 bases, with 11 bases left between them. CDR3 length: 14 amino acids. The CDR3 coding sequence is TGTGCCAGCAGCTTGGCCAGGGGCGAAACTGAAGCTTTCTTT. Translation gives CASSLARGETEAFF.

The V gene is TRBV6-1, the J gene TRBJ2-7; D remains ambiguous. CDR3 length: 15 residues. V was clipped by 5 bases and J by 6 bases, with 20 bases between them. From germline, CDR1 is MNHNS and CDR2 SASEGT. The CDR3 is CASSRIIVSGPEQYF. In DNA, the CDR3 is TGTGCCAGCAGTCGTATTATAGTCTCCGGTCCCGAGCAGTACTTC.

This chain joins TRBV7-2 and TRBJ1-6; 7 bases agree with TRBD1. CDR3 length equals 16 residues. J lost 6 bases, V lost 7 bases, and 12 bases had no gene match. Per germline, CDR1 SGHTA and CDR2 FQGNSA. The CDR3 bases are TGTGCCAGCACCGAACAGGGGACACTTGTTAATTCACCCCTCCACTTT. Its translation is CASTEQGTLVNSPLHF.

The V gene is TRBV7-2, the J gene TRBJ2-1; unclear D gene. Trimming cost V 4 bases and J 4 bases, with 8 bases left between them. Germline CDR1 is SGHTA and CDR2 is FQGNSA. The CDR3 contains 13 residues. The CDR3: CASSSDFYNEQFF. The DNA for the CDR3 is TGTGCCAGCAGCTCCGACTTTTACAATGAGCAGTTCTTC.

The genes are TRBV25-1 and TRBJ1-6; D is unclear. CDR3 length: 14 amino acids. Trimming removed 7 bases from V and 7 bases from J, with 14 bases in between. Germline lookup yields CDR1 MGHDK and CDR2 SYGVNS. This CDR3 reads CASNMYGLNSPLHF. In DNA, the CDR3 is TGTGCCAGCAATATGTATGGCTTAAATTCACCCCTCCACTTT.

This clonotype is judged large. The chain carries TRBV5-5 and TRBJ2-2; D gene uncertain. The CDR3 length is 16 residues. V was shortened by 0 bases and J by 1 base, with 10 bases between the two germline ends. The germline gives CDR1 SGHKS, CDR2 YYEKEE (reference sequence). The CDR3 region is CASSLVRIRNTGELFF. The DNA of the CDR3 is TGTGCCAGCAGCTTGGTTCGGATACGGAACACCGGGGAGCTGTTTTTT. Supplemented by reference TRBV5-5 and TRBJ2-2, the full variable domain reads DAGVTQSPTHLIKTRGQQVTLRCSPISGHKSVSWYQQVLGQGPQFIFQYYEKEERGRGNFPDRFSARQFPNYSSELNVNALLLGDSALYLCASSLVRIRNTGELFFGEGSRLTVL.

The rearrangement uses TRBV18 and TRBJ1-1, with D perhaps matching TRBD1 (6 bases). V gave up 7 bases and J gave up 2 bases, with 14 bases separating them. The CDR3 runs 14 residues. Germline assignment: CDR1 KGHSH and CDR2 LQKENI. The CDR3: CASYPGGRNTEAFF. The CDR3 DNA follows: TGTGCCAGCTACCCGGGGGGGCGAAACACTGAAGCTTTCTTT.

In its sample, this clonotype was seen a few times. This chain links TRBV19 with TRBJ1-5; TRBD1 aligns across 7 bases. Germline V gene sequence: CDR1 LNHDA, CDR2 SQIVND (reference sequence). The ends lost 2 bases at V and 4 bases at J; junction bases unmatched: 11. The CDR3 spans 17 residues. CDR3 nucleotides: TGTGCCAGTAGTATATCGACAGGGTTCGCTTCTAATCAGCCCCAGCATTTT. This gives the protein CASSISTGFASNQPQHF.

This clonotype was detected a few times. One end of the junction varies from germline; a read error may be responsible. The gene calls are TRBV7-9 and TRBJ2-2, with 7 nucleotides matching TRBD1. The CDR3 spans 15 residues. In germline, CDR1 is SEHNR, CDR2 FQNEAQ (reference sequence). CDR3 protein: CASTLTGADTGELFF. CDR3 sequence (DNA): TGTGCCAGCACCTTAACAGGGGCAGACACCGGGGAGCTGTTTTTT. Variable domain in full (rest from reference TRBV7-9 and TRBJ2-2): DTGVSQNPRHKITKRGQNVTFRCDPISEHNRLYWYRQTLGQGPEFLTYFQNEAQLEKSRLLSDRFSAERPKGSFSTLEIQRTEQGDSAMYLCASTLTGADTGELFFGEGSRLTVL.

This clonotype was counted between two and nine times. This rearrangement joins TRBV20-1 to TRBJ2-1; 10 bases match TRBD2. CDR1 is DFQATT and CDR2 is SNEGSKA in the germline V gene (reference sequence). The V gene end was trimmed by 5 bases and the J gene end by 5 bases; junction bases not matched to a gene: 6. The CDR3 has 14 residues. The CDR3, as DNA: TGCAGTGCTTACACTAGCGGGGAAAACAATGAGCAGTTCTTC. Its protein is CSAYTSGENNEQFF.

The chain recombines TRBV20-1 with TRBJ1-5; D may be TRBD1 (6 bases). The V gene lost 6 bases and the J gene lost 4 bases, with 13 bases spanning the gap. The CDR3 has 13 residues. CDR1 is DFQATT, CDR2 SNEGSKA, per germline (reference sequence). The chain's CDR3 is CSAGGAGNQPQHF. Written as DNA, the CDR3 is TGCAGTGCCGGGGGCGCGGGTAATCAGCCCCAGCATTTT.

The chain links TRBV7-6 to TRBJ2-7; 11 bases map to TRBD2. Germline V gene data show CDR1 as SGHVS and CDR2 as FNYEAQ. V gave up 5 bases and J gave up 0 bases; unmatched junction bases: 6. The CDR3 totals 16 residues. The CDR3 DNA reads as TGTGCCAGCAGCCCACGCCTAGCGGGGGGCTCCTACGAGCAGTACTTC. Residues: CASSPRLAGGSYEQYF.

This clonotype was found a few times. The J gene is TRBJ1-5, the V gene TRBV12-3 or TRBV12-4; no definite D call. The CDR3 consists of 18 residues. Deletions cut 2 bases from V and 0 bases from J, with 17 bases between. In DNA form, the CDR3 reads TGTGCCAGCAGTTTAACGGGTTTCGGGTACCTTAGCAATCAGCCCCAGCATTTT. It specifies CASSLTGFGYLSNQPQHF.

V is TRBV4-3 and J is TRBJ2-7; 8 bases line up with TRBD2. CDR1 is LGHNA, CDR2 YSLEER, per germline. With V trimmed by 0 bases and J by 9 bases, 7 bases remained unmatched. The CDR3 totals 14 residues. For the CDR3, the DNA is TGCGCCAGCAGCCAAGAGGTCGGCGGGGGGCCGCAGTACTTC. This gives the protein CASSQEVGGGPQYF.

This clonotype was seen more than once but under ten times. V and J are TRBV18 and TRBJ1-2; perhaps TRBD1 as D (5 bases). The CDR3 length is 15 residues. Germline V lookup: CDR1 KGHSH, CDR2 LQKENI. The V and J ends lost 3 bases and 4 bases respectively, with 15 bases between them. The CDR3 protein is CASSPGHPKGYGYTF. The DNA for the CDR3 is TGTGCCAGCTCACCTGGACATCCTAAAGGCTATGGCTACACCTTC.

CDR3 nucleotide sequence: TGTGCCAGCAGTTACTCCGGCCTCGGGGGGAACACTGAAGCTTTCTTT. Amino acid sequence: CASSYSGLGGNTEAFF. The chain links TRBV6-5 to TRBJ1-1; maybe TRBD1 (5 bases). Per the germline V gene, CDR1 is MNHEY and CDR2 is SVGAGI. The germline V and J ends were trimmed by 0 bases and 1 base, with 12 bases remaining between them. The CDR3 is 16 residues long.

The chain employs TRBV30 and TRBJ1-4, with 7 bases that match TRBD1. CDR1 is GTSNPN, CDR2 SVGIG, per germline (reference sequence). J lost 7 bases, V lost 1 base, and 9 bases had no gene match. CDR3 size: 15 residues. The CDR3 sequence: CAWSAPHRGTEKLFF. CDR3 DNA: TGTGCCTGGAGTGCCCCGCACAGGGGAACTGAAAAACTGTTTTTT.

The rearrangement uses TRBV5-1 and TRBJ2-1, with 10 positions matching TRBD1. The CDR3 runs to 16 residues. Per germline, CDR1 SGHRS and CDR2 YFSETQ. Trimming took 5 bases from V and 6 from J; bases not matched to a gene: 11. DNA of the CDR3: TGCGCCAGCAGTACCCAGGGGGGACAGGGGAGCAATGAGCAGTTCTTC. It is translated as CASSTQGGQGSNEQFF.